The 21 T cell receptor beta chains in this list originate from one sample, sequenced in a study of blood T cell repertoires in COVID-19. Sequenced by immunoSEQ multiplex PCR; TCRdb stores in-frame clones only, minus some. Counted here are 250,000 to 350,000 clones, about 85% occurring once; the ten biggest clones make up about 2%. The sequenced material came from peripheral blood. The receptors originated from a woman between 45 and 60 years old who had recovered from COVID-19.

This chain uses TRBV7-2 with TRBJ2-4, with 9 nucleotides matching TRBD2. The germline V gene has CDR1 SGHTA and CDR2 FQGNSA. V was pared by 5 bases and J by 10 bases, with 3 bases of the junction left unmatched. The CDR3 has 12 residues. The CDR3 nucleotides are TGTGCCAGCAGCCTTCTAGCGGGAATTCAGTACTTC. Translated: CASSLLAGIQYF.

This clone has only a few counts. The chain joins TRBV19 to TRBJ2-1; TRBD2 matches at 12 bases. V gave up 5 bases and J gave up 4 bases; unmatched junction bases: 3. The CDR3 runs 15 residues. In germline, CDR1 is LNHDA, CDR2 SQIVND (reference sequence). CDR3 residues: CASSSTSGGYNEQFF. CDR3 in DNA: TGTGCCAGTAGTTCGACTAGCGGGGGTTACAATGAGCAGTTCTTC.

V gene TRBV6-5 combines with J gene TRBJ2-5, with 7 bases fitting TRBD1. The CDR3 spans 13 residues. CDR1 and CDR2 from the germline V gene are MNHEY and SVGAGI. The V gene end was trimmed by 5 bases and the J gene end by 1 base; junction bases not matched to a gene: 1. This chain's CDR3 is CASSRTGQETQYF. The CDR3 nucleotides are TGTGCCAGCAGTAGGACAGGCCAAGAGACCCAGTACTTC.

The chain couples TRBV7-2 to TRBJ2-7, with 11 bases identical to TRBD2. Looked up from germline, CDR1 is SGHTA and CDR2 is FQGNSA. Losses at the gene ends were 5 bases for V and 1 base for J; bases not matched to a gene: 7. The CDR3 consists of 16 residues. The CDR3 reads CASSLTRLAGSYEQYF. The CDR3 DNA reads TGTGCCAGCAGCCTAACCAGACTAGCGGGATCCTACGAGCAGTACTTC. The whole variable domain, filled in from reference TRBV7-2 and TRBJ2-7, reads GAGVSQSPSNKVTEKGKDVELRCDPISGHTALYWYRQSLGQGLEFLIYFQGNSAPDKSGLPSDRFSAERTGGSVSTLTIQRTQQEDSAVYLCASSLTRLAGSYEQYFGPGTRLTVT.

V is TRBV5-5 and J is TRBJ2-2, with TRBD2 as a possible D gene (5 bases). Germline V gives CDR1 SGHKS, CDR2 YYEKEE (reference sequence). The CDR3 extends over 15 amino acids. V dropped 1 base and J dropped 4 bases, with 11 bases sitting between them. The CDR3 DNA sequence: TGTGCCAGCAGCTTGAGGGCTAGCTCCACCGGGGAGCTGTTTTTT. Its translation: CASSLRASSTGELFF. Combining the CDR3 with reference TRBV5-5 and TRBJ2-2 gives the whole variable domain DAGVTQSPTHLIKTRGQQVTLRCSPISGHKSVSWYQQVLGQGPQFIFQYYEKEERGRGNFPDRFSARQFPNYSSELNVNALLLGDSALYLCASSLRASSTGELFFGEGSRLTVL.

This clone was counted once. The chain combines TRBV5-8 with TRBJ1-1; no clear D gene. CDR1 is SGHTS, CDR2 YDEGEE, per germline. V was trimmed by 3 bases and J by 0 bases, leaving 6 bases between them. The CDR3 sequence is 13 residues long. CDR3 DNA sequence: TGTGCCAGCAGCTCCGACTTGAACACTGAAGCTTTCTTT. It encodes CASSSDLNTEAFF.

The CDR3 nucleotides are TGCGCCAGCAGTGAGTCGGGGGGGTGGGCGCTTTCCGGGAACGAGCAGTACTTC. Its protein product is CASSESGGWALSGNEQYF. The chain recombines TRBV10-2 with TRBJ2-7, with TRBD2 matching over 7 bases. The CDR3 contains 18 residues. From germline, CDR1 is WSHSY and CDR2 SAAADI. The ends lost 0 bases at V and 5 bases at J; junction bases unmatched: 16.

The chain couples TRBV4-1 to TRBJ1-5; 11 nucleotides agree with TRBD1. The J segment lost 5 bases and the V segment lost 3 bases, leaving 9 bases of the junction unmatched. The germline V gene has CDR1 MGHRA and CDR2 YSYEKL. The CDR3 has 17 residues. This chain's CDR3 is CASSHATGTGGYQPQHF. DNA for the CDR3: TGCGCCAGCAGCCATGCCACCGGGACAGGGGGTTATCAGCCCCAGCATTTT.

The chain has TRBV30 and TRBJ1-2; D is possibly TRBD1 (6 bases). This CDR3 comprises 12 residues. Germline CDR1 reads GTSNPN; CDR2 reads SVGIG (reference sequence). The V end lost 7 bases, the J end lost 4 bases, and 13 bases lay between the germline ends. In nucleotides, the CDR3 is TGTGCCTACCATCGCAGGGGCTATGGCTACACCTTC. It is translated as CAYHRRGYGYTF.

The V and J genes are TRBV11-1 and TRBJ2-1, with 10 bases aligning to TRBD2. V lost 3 bases to trimming and J lost 4 bases; unmatched junction nucleotides: 3. The CDR3 is 15 amino acids. The V gene's germline CDR1 is SGHAT and CDR2 FQDESV (reference sequence). The CDR3: CASSLEAGGYNEQFF. The CDR3 DNA is TGTGCCAGCAGCTTGGAAGCGGGGGGGTACAATGAGCAGTTCTTC.

CDR3 sequence reads: CAIRQDTEAFF. CDR3 coding DNA: TGTGCCATAAGACAGGACACTGAAGCTTTCTTT. This chain uses TRBV10-3 with TRBJ1-1; possible D gene TRBD1, 6 bases. Germline V gene lookup returns CDR1 ENHRY and CDR2 SYGVKD. V was pared by 9 bases and J by 3 bases, with 8 bases between. This CDR3 has 11 amino acids.

The chain carries TRBV18 and TRBJ1-2; 8 bases are shared with TRBD1. The CDR3 runs to 14 residues. The J segment lost 8 bases and the V segment lost 5 bases, leaving 10 bases of the junction unmatched. The V gene's germline CDR1 is KGHSH and CDR2 LQKENI. The CDR3 DNA reads TGTGCCAGCTCAGCAGACAGGGGACCTCGAGGCTACACCTTC. It yields the protein CASSADRGPRGYTF.

The chain carries TRBV18 and TRBJ2-1; 8 positions match TRBD1. The CDR3 is 16 residues long. Trimming took 0 bases from V and 2 from J; bases not matched to a gene: 3. CDR1 is KGHSH, CDR2 LQKENI, per germline. CDR3 DNA: TGTGCCAGCTCACCACCGTACAGGGGGGCCTACAATGAGCAGTTCTTC. It is translated as CASSPPYRGAYNEQFF. The complete variable domain, with remaining parts taken from reference TRBV18 and TRBJ2-1, reads NAGVMQNPRHLVRRRGQEARLRCSPMKGHSHVYWYRQLPEEGLKFMVYLQKENIIDESGMPKERFSAEFPKEGPSILRIQQVVRGDSAAYFCASSPPYRGAYNEQFFGPGTRLTVL.

In its sample, this clone was seen once. The rearrangement joins TRBV5-1 to TRBJ2-1, with 9 bases matching TRBD2. Germline assignment: CDR1 SGHRS and CDR2 YFSETQ. This CDR3 is built from 15 residues. The junction had 4 bases not matched to a gene; V was cut back by 0 bases and J by 6 bases. Here the CDR3 DNA reads TGCGCCAGCAGCTTGGGGCGGGGGGGCCCCAATGAGCAGTTCTTC. Residues: CASSLGRGGPNEQFF.

The chain uses TRBV3-1 (or the pseudogene TRBV3-2) and TRBJ1-5; perhaps TRBD1 as D (5 bases). Germline V CDR1 and CDR2: LGHDT, YNNKEL (reference sequence). CDR3 length: 14 amino acids. The V and J ends lost 1 base and 6 bases respectively, with 10 bases between them. This CDR3 reads CASSQAGPGQPQHF. For the CDR3, the DNA is TGTGCCAGCAGCCAAGCAGGGCCGGGTCAGCCCCAGCATTTT.

The chain couples TRBV4-1 to TRBJ1-1; TRBD1 might be the D (5 bases). Germline CDR1 is MGHRA and CDR2 is YSYEKL. The V and J ends lost 6 bases and 4 bases respectively, with 15 bases between them. CDR3 length: 14 amino acids. The CDR3: CASRGPLRGTEAFF. CDR3 nucleotide sequence: TGCGCCAGCAGGGGGCCACTAAGGGGCACTGAAGCTTTCTTT.

The rearrangement uses TRBV7-6 and TRBJ1-3, with D uncertain. Trimming removed 6 bases at V and 0 bases at J, with 18 bases between. This CDR3 has 17 residues. CDR1 and CDR2 (germline): SGHVS, FNYEAQ. CDR3 DNA sequence: TGTGCCAGCAGTAGTATGGGCTTCGGGAGCTCTGGAAACACCATATATTTT. It specifies CASSSMGFGSSGNTIYF.

The chain uses TRBV28 and TRBJ2-3; tentative D call: TRBD2 (5 bases). The CDR3 loop spans 15 amino acids. Germline CDR1 reads MDHEN; CDR2 reads SYDVKM. V dropped 4 bases and J dropped 4 bases, with 15 bases sitting between them. The CDR3 here is CASSYSGSRSDTQYF. Here the CDR3 DNA reads TGTGCCAGCAGTTATAGTGGGAGCAGGTCAGATACGCAGTATTTT.

Only one count was recorded for this clone. The CDR3 here is CASSLSGTGHGYTF. CDR3 sequence (DNA): TGTGCCAGCAGCTTATCCGGGACAGGGCATGGCTACACCTTC. The V call is TRBV7-3, the J call TRBJ1-2; 9 bases align to TRBD1. The CDR3 is 14 residues long. Germline V gives CDR1 SGHTA, CDR2 FQGTGA. V gave up 2 bases and J gave up 6 bases; unmatched junction bases: 4.

The chain is built from TRBV28 and TRBJ1-1; perhaps TRBD1 as D (6 bases). The CDR3 is 13 amino acids. Germline V gene sequence: CDR1 MDHEN, CDR2 SYDVKM. With 2 bases removed from V and 12 bases from J, the gap between germline ends came to 16 bases. CDR3 sequence reads: CASSLQPTGTTFF. In DNA, the CDR3 is TGTGCCAGCAGTTTACAACCCACAGGGACCACTTTCTTT.

The V call is TRBV6-4, the J call TRBJ1-5; the D gene is possibly TRBD1 (5 bases). The germline V gene has CDR1 MRHNA and CDR2 SNTAGT. This CDR3 spans 15 amino acids. Trimming removed 6 bases at V and 2 bases at J, with 14 bases between. The CDR3 coding sequence is TGTGCCAGCAGGAAGTTCGGACACCGCAATCAGCCCCAGCATTTT. This sequence encodes CASRKFGHRNQPQHF.